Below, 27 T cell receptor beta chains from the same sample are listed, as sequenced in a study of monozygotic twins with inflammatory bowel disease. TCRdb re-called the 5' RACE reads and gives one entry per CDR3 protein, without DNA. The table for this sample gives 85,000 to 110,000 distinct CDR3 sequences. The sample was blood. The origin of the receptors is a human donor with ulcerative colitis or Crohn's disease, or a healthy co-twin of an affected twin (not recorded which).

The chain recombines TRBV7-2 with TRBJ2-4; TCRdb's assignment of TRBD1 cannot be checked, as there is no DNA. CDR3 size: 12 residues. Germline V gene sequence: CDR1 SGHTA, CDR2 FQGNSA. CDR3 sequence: CASSRQGDIQYF.

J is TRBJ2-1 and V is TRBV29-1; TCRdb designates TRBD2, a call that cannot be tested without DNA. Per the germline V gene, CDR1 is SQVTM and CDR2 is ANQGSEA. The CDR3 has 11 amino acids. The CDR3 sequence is CSVSRGNEQFF.

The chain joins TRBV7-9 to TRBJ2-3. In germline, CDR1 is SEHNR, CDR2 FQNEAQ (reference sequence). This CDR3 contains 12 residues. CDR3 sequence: CASSLASDTQYF.

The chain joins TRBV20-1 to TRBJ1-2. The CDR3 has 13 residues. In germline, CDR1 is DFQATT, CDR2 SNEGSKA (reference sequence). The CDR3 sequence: CSATWTQGYGYTF.

The CDR3 is CASTKEGGKTGELFF. The V call is TRBV12-3 or TRBV12-4, the J call TRBJ2-2; TCRdb proposes TRBD1, but this gene call is untestable without DNA. This CDR3 is 15 amino acids long.

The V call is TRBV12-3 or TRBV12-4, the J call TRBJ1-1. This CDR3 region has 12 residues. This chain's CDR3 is CASSDLFTEAFF.

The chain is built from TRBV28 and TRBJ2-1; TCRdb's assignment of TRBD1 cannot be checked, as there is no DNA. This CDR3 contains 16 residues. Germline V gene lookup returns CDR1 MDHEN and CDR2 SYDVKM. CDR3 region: CASSSQGTGINNEQFF.

The CDR3 sequence: CASEQGAQYEKLFF. The gene calls are TRBV6-1 and TRBJ1-4; the D gene TCRdb calls, TRBD1, cannot be checked with no DNA. CDR1 is MNHNS, CDR2 SASEGT, per germline. There are 14 residues in the CDR3.

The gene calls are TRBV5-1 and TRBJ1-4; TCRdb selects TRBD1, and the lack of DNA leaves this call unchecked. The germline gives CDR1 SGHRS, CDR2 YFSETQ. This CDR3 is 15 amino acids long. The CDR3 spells CASSLVAPSGEKLFF.

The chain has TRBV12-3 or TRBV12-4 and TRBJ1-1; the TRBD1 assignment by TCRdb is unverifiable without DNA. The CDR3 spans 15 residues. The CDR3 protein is CASSLGPDSYSEAFF.

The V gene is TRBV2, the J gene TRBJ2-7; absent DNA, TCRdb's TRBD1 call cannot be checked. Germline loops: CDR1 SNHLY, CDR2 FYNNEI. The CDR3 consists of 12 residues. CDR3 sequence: CASRQGGYEQYF.

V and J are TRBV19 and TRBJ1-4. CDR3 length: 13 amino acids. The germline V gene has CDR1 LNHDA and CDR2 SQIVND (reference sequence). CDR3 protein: CASNRAGNEKLFF. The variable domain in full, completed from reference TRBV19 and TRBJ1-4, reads DGGITQSPKYLFRKEGQNVTLSCEQNLNHDAMYWYRQDPGQGLRLIYYSQIVNDFQKGDIAEGYSVSREKKESFPLTVTSAQKNPTAFYLCASNRAGNEKLFFGSGTQLSVL.

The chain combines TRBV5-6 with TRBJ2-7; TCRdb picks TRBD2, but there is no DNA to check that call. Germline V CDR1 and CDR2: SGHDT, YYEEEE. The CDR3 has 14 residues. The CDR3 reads CASSYGGQVYEQYF.

The CDR3 reads CASSYHPGIYGYTF. The chain is built from TRBV6-5 and TRBJ1-2; the D call of TRBD1 rests on TCRdb alone, since no DNA is present to check it. The CDR3 loop spans 14 amino acids. CDR1 MNHEY and CDR2 SVGAGI come from the germline V gene.

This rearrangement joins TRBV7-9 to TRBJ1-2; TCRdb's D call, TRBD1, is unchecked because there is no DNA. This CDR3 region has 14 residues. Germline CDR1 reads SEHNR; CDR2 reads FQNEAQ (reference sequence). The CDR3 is CASGDREVDYGYTF.

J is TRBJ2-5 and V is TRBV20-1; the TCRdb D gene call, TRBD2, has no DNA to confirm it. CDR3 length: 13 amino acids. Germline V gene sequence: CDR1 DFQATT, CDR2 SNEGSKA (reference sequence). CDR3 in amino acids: CSARQLAQETQYF.

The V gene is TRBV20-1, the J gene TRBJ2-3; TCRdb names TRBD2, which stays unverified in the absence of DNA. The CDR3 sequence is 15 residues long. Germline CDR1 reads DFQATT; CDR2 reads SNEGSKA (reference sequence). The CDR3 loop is CSAQSGGRGSDTQYF.

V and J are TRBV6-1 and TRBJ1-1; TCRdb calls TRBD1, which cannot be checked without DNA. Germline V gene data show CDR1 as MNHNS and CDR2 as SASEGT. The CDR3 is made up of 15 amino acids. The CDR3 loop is CTSSESDRLNTEAFF.

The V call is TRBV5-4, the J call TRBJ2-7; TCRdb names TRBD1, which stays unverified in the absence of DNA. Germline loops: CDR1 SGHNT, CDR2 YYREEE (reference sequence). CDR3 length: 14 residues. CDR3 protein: CASSSPGQGHEQYF.

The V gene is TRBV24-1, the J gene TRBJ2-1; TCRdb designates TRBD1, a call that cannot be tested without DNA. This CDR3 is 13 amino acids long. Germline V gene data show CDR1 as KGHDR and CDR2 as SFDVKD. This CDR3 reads CATSEPGNNEQFF.

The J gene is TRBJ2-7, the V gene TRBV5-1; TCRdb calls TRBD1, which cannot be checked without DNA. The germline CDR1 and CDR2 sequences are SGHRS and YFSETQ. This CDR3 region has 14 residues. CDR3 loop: CASSLGAGGNEQYF.

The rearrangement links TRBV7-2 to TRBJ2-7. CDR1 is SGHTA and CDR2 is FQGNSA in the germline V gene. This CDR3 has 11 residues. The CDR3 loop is CASSAELEQYF.

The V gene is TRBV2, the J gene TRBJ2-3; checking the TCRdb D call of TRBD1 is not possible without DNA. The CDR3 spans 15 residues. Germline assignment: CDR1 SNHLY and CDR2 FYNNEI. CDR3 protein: CASREQRGGTDTQYF.

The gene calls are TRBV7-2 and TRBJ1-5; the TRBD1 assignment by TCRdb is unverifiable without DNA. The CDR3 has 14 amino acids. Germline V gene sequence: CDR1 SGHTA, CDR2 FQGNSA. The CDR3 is CASSPNRARQPQHF.

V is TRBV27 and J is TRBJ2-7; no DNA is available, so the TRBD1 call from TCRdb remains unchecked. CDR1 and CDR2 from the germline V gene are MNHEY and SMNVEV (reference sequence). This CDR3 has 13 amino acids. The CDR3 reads CASSFVQGYEQYF.

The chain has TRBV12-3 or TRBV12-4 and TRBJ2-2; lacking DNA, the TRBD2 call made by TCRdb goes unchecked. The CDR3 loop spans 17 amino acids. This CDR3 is CASSRTSGRTYTGELFF.

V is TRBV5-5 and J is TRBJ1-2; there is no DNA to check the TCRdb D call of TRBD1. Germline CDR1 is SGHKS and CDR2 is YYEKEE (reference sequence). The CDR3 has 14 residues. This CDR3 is CASTTEGGGYGYTF.